This TCR beta chain emerged from a study of response to subunit inactivated influenza vaccine (dated by TCRdb to about 2018). About the full investigation: To follow how T cells responded to a trivalent subunit inactivated influenza vaccine, the researchers relied on deep quantitative profiling of the T cell receptor repertoire.

The library was generated by RT-PCR. Sequenced using an Illumina HiSeq 2500. TCRdb ran its own pipeline on the public reads, namely fastp trimming at Q25 and MiXCR clone calling, and kept in-frame beta chains. Each CDR3 protein appears once, grouped with its most common genes and DNA. Here the sample has roughly 650,000 distinct CDR3 sequences; 13% to 15% occur a single time. The ten largest clones represent less than 9% of the sample. V is shortened by 2 bases, J by 8 bases, and the region joining them spans 12 bases. From its cysteine to its phenylalanine, the CDR3 spans 13 amino acids. Only the CDR3 part of the read is kept: 39 bases, read in frame from the first base. CDR1 SGHTA and CDR2 FQGTGA are derived from the germline V gene. Results and caveats for the whole study, not just this receptor: The authors proposed that each seasonal influenza vaccination may bring in only a limited number of new T cells.

In its sample, this clonotype was seen many times. Its recognized antigen is unknown. The record has no base qualities; no much larger clone is one base away. The source was PBMCs from blood, collected 14 to 15 days before vaccination. The chain couples TRBV7-3 to TRBJ1-1, and perhaps TRBD1 as D gene, on 6 matching bases. The origin of this receptor is a man aged 50 to 60 who received an inactivated influenza vaccine. Donor details come from another sample of the same person, matched by shared clones. The base sequence is TGTGCCAGCAGCTTAGGACAGCCCTCGGAAGCTTTCTTT. The encoded protein is CASSLGQPSEAFF.